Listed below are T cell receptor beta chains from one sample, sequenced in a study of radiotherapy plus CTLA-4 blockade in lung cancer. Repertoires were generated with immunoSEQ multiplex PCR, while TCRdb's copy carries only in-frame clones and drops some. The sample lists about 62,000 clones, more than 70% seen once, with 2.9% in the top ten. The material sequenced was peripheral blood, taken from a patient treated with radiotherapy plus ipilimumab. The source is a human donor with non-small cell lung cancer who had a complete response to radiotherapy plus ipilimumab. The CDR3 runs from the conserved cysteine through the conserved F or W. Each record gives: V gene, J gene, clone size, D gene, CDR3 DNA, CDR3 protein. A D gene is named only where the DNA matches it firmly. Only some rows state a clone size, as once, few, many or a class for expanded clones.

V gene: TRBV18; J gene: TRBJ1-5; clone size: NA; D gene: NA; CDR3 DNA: TGTGCCAGCAAGGACAGTACTAGCAATCAGCCCCAGCATTTT; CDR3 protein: CASKDSTSNQPQHF
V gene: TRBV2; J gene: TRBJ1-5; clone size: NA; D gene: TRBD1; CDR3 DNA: TGTGCCAGCAGGACAGGAGACAGGGGGGGCAATCAGCCCCAGCATTTT; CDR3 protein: CASRTGDRGGNQPQHF
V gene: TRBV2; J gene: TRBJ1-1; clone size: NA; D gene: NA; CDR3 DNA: TGTGCCAGCAGATGGCAGGTTATGAACACTGAAGCTTTCTTT; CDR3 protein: CASRWQVMNTEAFF
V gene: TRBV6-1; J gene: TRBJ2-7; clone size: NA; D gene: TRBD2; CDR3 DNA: TGTGCCAGCAGTAGAGCGGGGGTAGCCGAGCAGTACTTC; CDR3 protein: CASSRAGVAEQYF
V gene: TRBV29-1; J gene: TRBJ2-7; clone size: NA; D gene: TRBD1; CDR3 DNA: TGCAGCGTTGCGGGGACAGGGCTTTCCTACGAGCAGTACTTC; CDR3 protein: CSVAGTGLSYEQYF
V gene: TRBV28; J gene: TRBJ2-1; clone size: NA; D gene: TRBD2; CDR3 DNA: TGTGCCAGCAGTTTTGCGGGAGCCGACTACAATGAGCAGTTCTTC; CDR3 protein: CASSFAGADYNEQFF
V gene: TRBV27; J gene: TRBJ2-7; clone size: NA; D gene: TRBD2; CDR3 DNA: TGTGCCAGCAGTTCCACCGGGACTAGTCTCTACGAGCAGTACTTC; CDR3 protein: CASSSTGTSLYEQYF
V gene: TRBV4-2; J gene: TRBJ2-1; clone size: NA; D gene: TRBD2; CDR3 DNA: TGTGCCAGCAGCCAAGTGCAGGCTAGCGGGGCCTACAATGAGCAGTTCTTC; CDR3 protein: CASSQVQASGAYNEQFF
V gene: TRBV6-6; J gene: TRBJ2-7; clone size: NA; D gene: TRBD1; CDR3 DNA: TGTGCCAGCAGCTTAGACAGGGGGCTGTTCTACGAGCAGTACTTC; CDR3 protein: CASSLDRGLFYEQYF
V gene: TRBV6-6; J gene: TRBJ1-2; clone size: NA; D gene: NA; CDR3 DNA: TGTGCCAGCAGTTACTCCGAGTTTAACTATGGCTACACCTTC; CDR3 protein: CASSYSEFNYGYTF
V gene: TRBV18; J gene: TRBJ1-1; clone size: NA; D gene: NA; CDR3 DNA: TGTGCCAGCTCACCATCGTACGGGAACACTGAAGCTTTCTTT; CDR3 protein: CASSPSYGNTEAFF
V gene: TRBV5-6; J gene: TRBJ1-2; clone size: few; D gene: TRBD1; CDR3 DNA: TGTGCCAGCAGCTTGAGGGACAGGGTTTCATCGTCGGGCTACACCTTC; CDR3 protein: CASSLRDRVSSSGYTF
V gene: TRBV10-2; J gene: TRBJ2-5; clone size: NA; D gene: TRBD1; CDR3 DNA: TGCGCCAGCAGTAGAACAGGGGGTGTCCTGGAGACCCAGTACTTC; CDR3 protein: CASSRTGGVLETQYF
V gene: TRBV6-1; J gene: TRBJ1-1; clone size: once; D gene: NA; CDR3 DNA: TGTGCCAGCAGTGGCGGGACCGCGAACACTGAAGCTTTCTTT; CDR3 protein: CASSGGTANTEAFF
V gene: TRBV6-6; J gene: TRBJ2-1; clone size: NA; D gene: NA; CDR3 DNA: TGTGCCAGCAGTTACTCTCGGACAGCTAACAATGAGCAGTTCTTC; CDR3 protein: CASSYSRTANNEQFF
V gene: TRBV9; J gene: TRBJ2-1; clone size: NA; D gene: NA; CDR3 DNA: TGTGCCAGCAGCGTAGGTGGGGCCTCGGGGCAGTTCTTC; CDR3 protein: CASSVGGASGQFF
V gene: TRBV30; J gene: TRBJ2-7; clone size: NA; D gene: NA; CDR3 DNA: TGTGCCTGGAGTCTCCATTCCCTCAGGGCCCACGAGCAGTACTTC; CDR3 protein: CAWSLHSLRAHEQYF
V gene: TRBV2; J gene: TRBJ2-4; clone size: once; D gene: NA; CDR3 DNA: TGTGCCAGCAGTGGTCAGGCCGCCTTGGCCAAAAACATTCAGTACTTC; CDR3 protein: CASSGQAALAKNIQYF
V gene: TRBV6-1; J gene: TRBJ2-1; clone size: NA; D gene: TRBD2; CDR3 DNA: TGTGCCACCGGGGGACTAGCGGGGTACAATGAGCAGTTCTTC; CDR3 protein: CATGGLAGYNEQFF
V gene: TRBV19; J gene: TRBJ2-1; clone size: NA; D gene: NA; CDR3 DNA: TGTGCCAGTAAGCTCCCAGGGACCTACAATGAGCAGTTCTTC; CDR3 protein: CASKLPGTYNEQFF
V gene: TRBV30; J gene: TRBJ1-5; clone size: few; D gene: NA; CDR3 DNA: TGTGCCTGGAGTAGGCAGGGGACTCAGCCCCAGCATTTT; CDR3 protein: CAWSRQGTQPQHF
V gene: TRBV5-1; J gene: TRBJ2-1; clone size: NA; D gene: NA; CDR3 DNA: TGCGCCAGCAGCCTGACGACAGAACAGTTCTTC; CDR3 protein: CASSLTTEQFF
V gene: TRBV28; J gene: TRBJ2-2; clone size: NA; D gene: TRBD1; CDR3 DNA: TGTGCCAGCAGTTCCCAGGGACAGACTCGGAACGGGGAGCTGTTTTTT; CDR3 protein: CASSSQGQTRNGELFF
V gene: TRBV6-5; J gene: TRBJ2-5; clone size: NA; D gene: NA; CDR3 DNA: TGTGCCAGCAGTTCCCCGGGGGGCGGTACCAGGGAGACCCAGTACTTC; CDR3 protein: CASSSPGGGTRETQYF
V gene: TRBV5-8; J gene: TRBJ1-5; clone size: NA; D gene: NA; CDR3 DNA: TGTGCCAGCAGCCGGGACTTCTCAAATCAGCCCCAGCATTTT; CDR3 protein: CASSRDFSNQPQHF
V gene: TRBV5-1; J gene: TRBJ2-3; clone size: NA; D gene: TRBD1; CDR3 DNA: TGCGCCAGCAGCTTGTTTGGGACAGCTAGCACAGATACGCAGTATTTT; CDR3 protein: CASSLFGTASTDTQYF
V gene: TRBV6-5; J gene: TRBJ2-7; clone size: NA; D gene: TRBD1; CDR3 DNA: TGTGCCAGCAGTCAAACAGGGGGCGGCTACGAGCAGTACTTC; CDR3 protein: CASSQTGGGYEQYF
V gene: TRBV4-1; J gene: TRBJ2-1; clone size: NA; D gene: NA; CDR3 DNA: TGCGCCAGCAGCCAAGCCGGAGGACAGAGATACAATGAGCAGTTCTTC; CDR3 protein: CASSQAGGQRYNEQFF
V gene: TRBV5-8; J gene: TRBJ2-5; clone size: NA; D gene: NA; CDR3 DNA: TGTGCCAGCAGCCCGGAGGGCCGCCGATGGAGGGGCCAAGAGACCCAGTACTTC; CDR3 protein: CASSPEGRRWRGQETQYF
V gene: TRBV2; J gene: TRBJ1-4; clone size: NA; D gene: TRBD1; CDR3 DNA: TGTGCCAGCATTATCCTTGGGACAGGGGGTGAAAAACTGTTTTTT; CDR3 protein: CASIILGTGGEKLFF
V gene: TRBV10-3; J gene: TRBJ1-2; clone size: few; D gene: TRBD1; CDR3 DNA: TGTGCCATCAGTGACCAGGACAGGGGAGGCTACACCTTC; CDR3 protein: CAISDQDRGGYTF
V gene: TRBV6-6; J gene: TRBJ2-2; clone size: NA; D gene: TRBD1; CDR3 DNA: TGTGCCAGCAGGATGACAGGGGGCATATCCGGGGAGCTGTTTTTT; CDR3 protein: CASRMTGGISGELFF
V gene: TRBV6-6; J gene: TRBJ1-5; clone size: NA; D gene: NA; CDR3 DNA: TGTGCCAGCAGTTATAGAGGGTGGGAGAGCAATCAGCCCCAGCATTTT; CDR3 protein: CASSYRGWESNQPQHF
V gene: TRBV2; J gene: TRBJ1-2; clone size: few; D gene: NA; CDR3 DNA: TGTGCCAGCAGTGCTGGGCCGAACTATGGCTACACCTTC; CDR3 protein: CASSAGPNYGYTF
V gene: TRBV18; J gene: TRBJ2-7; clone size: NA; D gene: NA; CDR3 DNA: TGTGCCAGCTCACCACTCGATAGCTCCTACGAGCAGTACTTC; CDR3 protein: CASSPLDSSYEQYF
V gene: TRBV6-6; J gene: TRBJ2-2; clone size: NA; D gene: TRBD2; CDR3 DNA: TGTGCCAGCACCAGACTAGCGGGAGCGAACACCGGGGAGCTGTTTTTT; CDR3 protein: CASTRLAGANTGELFF
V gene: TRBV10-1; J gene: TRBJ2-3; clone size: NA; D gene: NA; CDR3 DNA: TGCGCCAGCAGTGAGTCGCCAGGACAGAGACGGGATACGCAGTATTTT; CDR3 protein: CASSESPGQRRDTQYF
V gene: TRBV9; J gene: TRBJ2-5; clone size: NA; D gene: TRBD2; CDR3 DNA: TGTGCCAGCAGCGTAGGTGTGGGGACTAGCGGGAGAGAGACCCAGTACTTC; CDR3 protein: CASSVGVGTSGRETQYF
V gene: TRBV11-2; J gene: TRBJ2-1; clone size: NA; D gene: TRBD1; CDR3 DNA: TGTGCCAGCAGCCTACGGCGGGACAGGAACAATGAGCAGTTCTTC; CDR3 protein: CASSLRRDRNNEQFF
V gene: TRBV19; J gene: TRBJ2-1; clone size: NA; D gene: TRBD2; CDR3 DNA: TGTGCCAGTAGTATCGGGGGGGGGAATGAGCAGTTCTTC; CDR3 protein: CASSIGGGNEQFF
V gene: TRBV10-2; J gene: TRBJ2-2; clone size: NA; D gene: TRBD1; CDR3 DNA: TGCGCCAGCAAAACCGACAGGGGGCGCGGCGGGGAGCTGTTTTTT; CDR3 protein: CASKTDRGRGGELFF
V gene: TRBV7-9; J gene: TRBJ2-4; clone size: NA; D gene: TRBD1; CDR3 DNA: TGTGCCAGCAGCCCTCTCTGGGGGGACAGGGGTGTCGTCAAAAACATTCAGTACTTC; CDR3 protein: CASSPLWGDRGVVKNIQYF
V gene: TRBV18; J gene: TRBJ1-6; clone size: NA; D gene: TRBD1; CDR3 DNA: TGTGCCAGCTCACCACAGGACAGGGGGCGGTCACCCCTCCACTTT; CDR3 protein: CASSPQDRGRSPLHF
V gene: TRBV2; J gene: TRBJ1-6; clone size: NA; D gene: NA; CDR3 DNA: TGTGCCAGCAGCGCCCGACAGAATTCACCCCTCCACTTT; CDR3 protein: CASSARQNSPLHF